Each of the 21 T cell receptor beta chains below was sequenced from the same sample in a study of blood T cell repertoires in COVID-19. The assay was immunoSEQ multiplex PCR, and TCRdb's table has in-frame clones only and misses some. The table lists 400,000 to 500,000 clones, about 88% of them singletons, with 1.4% to 1.5% in the top ten. Sequenced input: PBMCs or T cells enriched from blood (not recorded which). All receptors derive from a woman aged 18-29 years who had been exposed to COVID-19.

This chain connects TRBV4-1 to TRBJ1-2, with D maybe TRBD1 (5 bases). Germline loops: CDR1 MGHRA, CDR2 YSYEKL. The V and J ends lost 3 bases and 4 bases respectively, with 15 bases between them. This CDR3 region has 15 residues. CDR3 sequence reads: CASSQMSGGGYGYTF. Here the CDR3 DNA reads TGCGCCAGCAGCCAGATGTCCGGGGGGGGCTATGGCTACACCTTC.

This chain connects TRBV18 to TRBJ1-1; weak D call: TRBD1 (6 bases). V dropped 5 bases and J dropped 5 bases, with 18 bases sitting between them. Per germline, CDR1 KGHSH and CDR2 LQKENI. The CDR3 totals 15 residues. The CDR3 DNA reads as TGTGCCAGCTCATTCACAGGGCTCGAGGGTACTGAAGCTTTCTTT. The encoded protein is CASSFTGLEGTEAFF.

The genes are TRBV7-9 and TRBJ2-7; tentative D call: TRBD1 (6 bases). Trimming took 5 bases from V and 4 from J, leaving 12 bases between them. This CDR3 comprises 13 residues. CDR1 is SEHNR and CDR2 is FQNEAQ in the germline V gene (reference sequence). The CDR3 reads CASSSRGAYEQYF. CDR3 DNA: TGTGCCAGCAGCAGCAGGGGAGCGTACGAGCAGTACTTC. Based on the CDR3 plus reference TRBV7-9 and TRBJ2-7, the full variable domain is DTGVSQNPRHKITKRGQNVTFRCDPISEHNRLYWYRQTLGQGPEFLTYFQNEAQLEKSRLLSDRFSAERPKGSFSTLEIQRTEQGDSAMYLCASSSRGAYEQYFGPGTRLTVT.

The V and J genes are TRBV7-9 and TRBJ1-6; possible D gene TRBD1, 6 bases. This CDR3 has 13 amino acids. CDR1 and CDR2 (germline): SEHNR, FQNEAQ (reference sequence). V lost 5 bases and J 7 bases, leaving 9 bases between the germline ends. As DNA, the CDR3 is TGTGCCAGCAGCAGGGACATAAATTCACCCCTCCACTTT. It codes for CASSRDINSPLHF.

In the case of this clone: The identical CDR3 is also encoded by other nucleotide sequences in the sample. The J gene is TRBJ1-2, the V gene TRBV29-1; 9 bases agree with TRBD1. After removal of 3 bases from V and 7 bases from J, the junction contained 3 bases not matched to a gene. Germline CDR1 and CDR2: SQVTM and ANQGSEA. The CDR3 length is 12 residues. This CDR3 is CSVEGQGSGYTF. As DNA, the CDR3 is TGCAGCGTTGAGGGACAGGGTAGTGGCTACACCTTC.

This chain uses TRBV5-4 with TRBJ2-5; 9 bases match TRBD2. The V gene end was trimmed by 1 base and the J gene end by 5 bases; junction bases not matched to a gene: 9. The CDR3 covers 16 residues. Per the germline V gene, CDR1 is SGHNT and CDR2 is YYREEE (reference sequence). The CDR3 here is CASSLSVRGGRETQYF. The CDR3 nucleotides read TGTGCCAGCAGCTTGTCTGTGCGGGGGGGCCGGGAGACCCAGTACTTC.

The V gene is TRBV28, the J gene TRBJ1-5; 8 positions agree with TRBD1. Germline lookup yields CDR1 MDHEN and CDR2 SYDVKM. This CDR3 contains 15 residues. V lost 5 bases to trimming and J lost 8 bases; unmatched junction nucleotides: 11. CDR3 coding DNA: TGTGCCAGCAGTACTCAGACAGGGGTGTTTAAGCCCCAGCATTTT. Translation gives CASSTQTGVFKPQHF.

Comments on this clone: The junction departs from germline at one end; a sequencing error may be responsible. The chain couples TRBV19 to TRBJ1-5, with no clear D. CDR3 length: 13 residues. Germline CDR1 is LNHDA and CDR2 is SQIVND (reference sequence). CDR3 coding DNA: TGTGCCGGTAGACTCACTATTCGTCAGCCCCAGCATTTT. It is translated as CAGRLTIRQPQHF.

The gene calls are TRBV28 and TRBJ2-1; TRBD1 agrees at 8 bases. With V trimmed by 5 bases and J by 8 bases, 8 bases remained unmatched. Germline CDR1 is MDHEN and CDR2 is SYDVKM. The CDR3 runs to 14 residues. In nucleotides, the CDR3 is TGTGCCAGCAGTCCAGGGGGCGCTAAGGATGAGCAGTTCTTC. The encoded protein is CASSPGGAKDEQFF.

This chain uses TRBV6-1 with TRBJ2-7, with 8 bases aligning to TRBD2. The CDR3 runs 16 residues. With V trimmed by 2 bases and J by 3 bases, 9 bases remained unmatched. Germline values: CDR1 MNHNS, CDR2 SASEGT. In DNA, the CDR3 is TGTGCCAGCAGTGAACCGGGACTAGGAAAGGTCTACGAGCAGTACTTC. Residues: CASSEPGLGKVYEQYF.

This chain joins TRBV6-2 or TRBV6-3 and TRBJ2-7, with 14 bases aligning to TRBD2. CDR1 and CDR2 (germline): MNHEY, SVGEGT. This CDR3 spans 16 amino acids. J gave up 3 bases and V 5 bases, and 6 bases lay outside the gene matches. The CDR3 protein is CASSLRLAGGSYEQYF. For the CDR3, the DNA is TGTGCCAGCAGTCTTCGACTAGCGGGGGGGAGCTACGAGCAGTACTTC.

The V and J genes are TRBV7-8 and TRBJ2-7; the D is unclear. The germline V gene has CDR1 SGHVS and CDR2 FQNEAQ. CDR3 size: 14 residues. V shed 5 bases and J shed 2 bases, with 13 bases lying between them. CDR3 residues: CASSPSRVAYEQYF. In DNA form, the CDR3 reads TGTGCCAGCAGCCCGAGTCGCGTCGCCTACGAGCAGTACTTC.

V is TRBV28 and J is TRBJ2-1, with 12 bases that match TRBD2. Germline CDR1 and CDR2: MDHEN and SYDVKM. V was clipped by 7 bases and J by 4 bases; unmatched bases: 11. The CDR3 extends over 17 amino acids. In DNA, the CDR3 is TGTGCCAGCACCCACCCGACTAGCGGGAGCCGATACAATGAGCAGTTCTTC. Encoded protein: CASTHPTSGSRYNEQFF.

This rearrangement joins TRBV11-3 to TRBJ1-1; D call uncertain. Germline CDR1 is SGHNT and CDR2 is YENEEA. V dropped 5 bases and J dropped 0 bases, with 10 bases sitting between them. This CDR3 has 14 residues. The CDR3 DNA reads as TGTGCCAGCAGCGTCGGAGGCATGAACACTGAAGCTTTCTTT. As protein: CASSVGGMNTEAFF. Full variable domain (rest looked up from reference TRBV11-3 and TRBJ1-1): EAGVVQSPRYKIIEKKQPVAFWCNPISGHNTLYWYLQNLGQGPELLIRYENEEAVDDSQLPKDRFSAERLKGVDSTLKIQPAELGDSAVYLCASSVGGMNTEAFFGQGTRLTVV.

This clone was recorded only once. The chain uses TRBV3-1 (or the pseudogene TRBV3-2) and TRBJ2-1; 8 bases are shared with TRBD2. Germline assignment: CDR1 LGHDT and CDR2 YNNKEL (reference sequence). The CDR3 is 15 amino acids. Losses at the gene ends were 6 bases for V and 5 bases for J; bases not matched to a gene: 9. In DNA form, the CDR3 reads TGTGCCAGCAGTCAATCCGGGACTAGGAACAATGAGCAGTTCTTC. Translation: CASSQSGTRNNEQFF.

The chain combines TRBV28 with TRBJ1-5, with a weak D call TRBD1 (6 bases). V gave up 11 bases and J gave up 4 bases, with 15 bases separating them. The germline V gene has CDR1 MDHEN and CDR2 SYDVKM. This CDR3 has 13 residues. For the CDR3, the DNA is TGTGCCGGGGGAGAAAGGGGGAATCAGCCCCAGCATTTT. It codes for CAGGERGNQPQHF. The full variable domain, its missing parts supplied by reference TRBV28 and TRBJ1-5, is DVKVTQSSRYLVKRTGEKVFLECVQDMDHENMFWYRQDPGLGLRLIYFSYDVKMKEKGDIPEGYSVSREKKERFSLILESASTNQTSMYLCAGGERGNQPQHFGDGTRLSIL.

The chain carries TRBV2 and TRBJ2-7; D perhaps matches TRBD2 (5 bases). The ends were cut back, 7 bases at V and 4 bases at J, with 11 bases in the middle. The CDR3 runs 12 residues. Germline V CDR1 and CDR2: SNHLY, FYNNEI. CDR3 DNA: TGTGCCAGCAAAGCGGACGGATACGAGCAGTACTTC. Its translation: CASKADGYEQYF.

The chain uses TRBV10-3 and TRBJ2-3; TRBD1 agrees at 7 bases. J lost 2 bases, V lost 6 bases, and 5 bases had no gene match. The germline V gene has CDR1 ENHRY and CDR2 SYGVKD. This CDR3 spans 14 amino acids. CDR3 coding DNA: TGTGCCATCAGCCCGACAGGGCTCACAGATACGCAGTATTTT. It translates to CAISPTGLTDTQYF.

V is TRBV7-6 and J is TRBJ2-5; 11 nucleotides agree with TRBD2. CDR1 SGHVS and CDR2 FNYEAQ come from the germline V gene. V was pared by 5 bases and J by 5 bases, with 10 bases of the junction left unmatched. The CDR3 runs to 16 residues. CDR3 nucleotide sequence: TGTGCCAGCAGCGGGTTTAGCGGGGGGGCCGGTGAGACCCAGTACTTC. This translates into CASSGFSGGAGETQYF.

V usage is TRBV4-3 and J usage is TRBJ1-5; TRBD1 matches at 7 bases. The junction had 9 bases not matched to a gene; V was cut back by 4 bases and J by 9 bases. This CDR3 is built from 14 residues. CDR1 and CDR2 from the germline V gene are LGHNA and YSLEER. The CDR3 bases are TGCGCCAGCAGCCCAACAGGGGCGGTAACGCCCCAGCATTTT. Amino acid sequence: CASSPTGAVTPQHF.

This clone appeared once. V and J are TRBV12-3 or TRBV12-4 and TRBJ1-6; D is undetermined. V lost 1 base to trimming and J lost 10 bases, with 8 bases between them. The CDR3 loop spans 13 amino acids. Here the CDR3 DNA reads TGTGCCAGCAGTTTAGAAGGCAGGTCACCCCTCCACTTT. Its translation is CASSLEGRSPLHF.